The rows below give T cell receptor beta chains drawn from one sample of a study of cytomegalovirus exposure and HLA in healthy donors. The protocol was immunoSEQ multiplex PCR, while the TCRdb copy is restricted to in-frame clones and leaves out a portion. In the table there are some 170,000 clones, roughly 82% of which are singletons. The specimen was PBMCs. Every receptor here comes from a girl between 5 and 17 years old in good health and CMV-seropositive. CDR3s include the opening cysteine and the closing phenylalanine or tryptophan. A D gene is named only where the DNA matches it firmly. Clone size is stated in some rows and not others, as once, few, many or a class when expanded.

TRBD1	TRBJ2-6	TRBV7-9	-	CASSWTGSGGSGANVLTF	TGTGCCAGCAGCTGGACAGGGTCCGGGGGATCTGGGGCCAACGTCCTGACTTTC
TRBD1	TRBJ1-3	TRBV7-9	-	CASSPPRDRDSGNTIYF	TGTGCCAGCAGCCCTCCCCGCGACAGGGACTCAGGAAACACCATATATTTT
-	TRBJ1-1	TRBV18	-	CASSSRVDNTEAFF	TGTGCCAGCTCATCCCGGGTAGACAACACTGAAGCTTTCTTT
-	TRBJ1-1	TRBV18	few	CASSPPTTGQNTEAFF	TGTGCCAGCTCACCACCGACGACAGGACAAAACACTGAAGCTTTCTTT
TRBD1	TRBJ1-2	TRBV6-5	-	CASSRGTEINYGYTF	TGTGCCAGCAGTAGAGGGACAGAGATTAACTATGGCTACACCTTC
TRBD1	TRBJ2-6	TRBV27	-	CASSWDRDVSGANVLTF	TGTGCCAGCAGTTGGGACAGGGATGTCTCTGGGGCCAACGTCCTGACTTTC
-	TRBJ1-1	TRBV29-1	-	CSVSVTQARGAFF	TGCAGCGTTTCAGTAACCCAGGCCAGGGGAGCTTTCTTT
-	TRBJ1-1	TRBV28	few	CASSLFSGAGRVNTEAFF	TGTGCCAGCAGTTTATTTTCAGGGGCTGGTAGGGTGAACACTGAAGCTTTCTTT
TRBD2	TRBJ2-1	TRBV5-4	-	CASSLGASGAVYEQFF	TGTGCCAGCAGCTTGGGGGCCAGCGGGGCAGTGTATGAGCAGTTCTTC
-	TRBJ1-1	TRBV27	once	CASSSYSTLTGNTEAFF	TGTGCCAGCAGTTCCTATTCCACCTTGACAGGGAACACTGAAGCTTTCTTT